This TCR beta chain originates from a study of T cells after yellow fever vaccination. Study-wide context: In the case of low-cell-number fractions, SMART-Seq v4 Ultra Low Input was used for preparation.

V was shortened by 7 bases and J by 0 bases, with 10 bases between the two germline ends. The CDR3 is 15 residues long. The germline V gene has CDR1 LGHNA and CDR2 YNFKEQ. Study outcomes and limitations: Most clones from primary vaccination resurfaced after the booster (around 95% CD4, around 90% CD8).

TCRdb re-analysed the 5' RACE reads in MiXCR, keeping a single row per CDR3 protein. Counted here are more than 300,000 distinct CDR3 sequences, around 4.5% occurring once; the ten biggest clones make up approximately 19%. This clonotype has only a few counts. Its target is unknown. The rearrangement links TRBV4-2 to TRBJ2-6, with D maybe TRBD1 (6 bases). Specimen: PBMCs, collected 15 days after the yellow fever booster vaccination. This clonotype was sampled from a young man who received the YFV17D yellow fever vaccine. Here the CDR3 reads CASNGQNSGANVLTF. CDR3 coding DNA: TGTGCCAGCAACGGACAGAACTCTGGGGCCAACGTCCTGACTTTC.